Each of the 31 T cell receptor beta chains below was sequenced from the same sample in a study of Ad26.COV2.S vaccination and SARS-CoV-2 variants. The treatment here: some 20 received Ad26.COV2.S at low or high dose, single or two shots; 5 received placebo; per-sample allocation not given. Samples came from day 63 after the first vaccine or placebo injection. Sequencing was performed with immunoSEQ multiplex PCR; in TCRdb, only in-frame clones are kept and a portion is missing. The table records some 340,000 clones, 85% of them present only once. This material consisted of peripheral blood, taken in a trial of Ad26.COV2.S vaccine versus placebo. The receptors derive from a person aged 18-60 years who received the Ad26.COV2.S COVID-19 vaccine or a placebo.

The chain uses TRBV18 and TRBJ2-2, with D maybe TRBD1 (5 bases). The V gene lost 4 bases and the J gene lost 6 bases, with 12 bases spanning the gap. CDR1 is KGHSH and CDR2 is LQKENI in the germline V gene. The CDR3 has 14 amino acids. The CDR3 loop reads CASSRSRDAGELFF. As DNA, the CDR3 is TGTGCCAGCTCACGTTCCAGGGATGCCGGGGAGCTGTTTTTT.

The gene calls are TRBV29-1 and TRBJ2-7; 9 nucleotides match TRBD1. The J segment lost 4 bases and the V segment lost 7 bases, leaving 14 bases of the junction unmatched. The CDR3 totals 15 residues. Per germline, CDR1 SQVTM and CDR2 ANQGSEA. The CDR3 sequence: CSALGDREMGYEQYF. DNA of the CDR3: TGCAGCGCCCTAGGGGACAGGGAGATGGGATACGAGCAGTACTTC.

This clone was observed once. The chain is built from TRBV6-1 and TRBJ1-6; TRBD1 aligns across 9 bases. The CDR3 contains 16 residues. The junction had 9 bases not matched to a gene; V was cut back by 2 bases and J by 10 bases. Germline loops: CDR1 MNHNS, CDR2 SASEGT. CDR3 loop: CASSELNRGLNSPLHF. Here the CDR3 DNA reads TGTGCCAGCAGTGAACTCAACAGGGGGCTTAACTCACCCCTCCACTTT.

The chain is built from TRBV6-5 and TRBJ1-5, with TRBD1 identical over 7 bases. The CDR3 consists of 13 residues. J lost 7 bases, V lost 8 bases, and 8 bases had no gene match. Looked up from germline, CDR1 is MNHEY and CDR2 is SVGAGI. In nucleotides, the CDR3 is TGTGCCAGCGGGGGAGGGGGCTGGCAGCCCCAGCATTTT. Translation: CASGGGGWQPQHF.

The V call is TRBV23-1, the J call TRBJ1-6, with 7 bases lining up with TRBD1. TRBV23-1 is treated as an ORF (open reading frame) with a function not yet certain. This CDR3 spans 17 amino acids. The V gene end was trimmed by 2 bases and the J gene end by 5 bases; junction bases not matched to a gene: 9. CDR3 in amino acids: CASSQGQAQGNNSPLHF. Written as DNA, the CDR3 is TGCGCCAGCAGTCAAGGACAGGCTCAGGGCAATAATTCACCCCTCCACTTT.

This chain connects TRBV7-3 to TRBJ2-2; D remains ambiguous. This CDR3 contains 12 residues. Looked up from germline, CDR1 is SGHTA and CDR2 is FQGTGA. V was trimmed by 5 bases and J by 8 bases, leaving 9 bases between them. This CDR3 is CASSPGEGELFF. In DNA, the CDR3 is TGTGCCAGCAGCCCTGGCGAGGGGGAGCTGTTTTTT.

The chain has TRBV4-2 and TRBJ2-3; 9 nucleotides match TRBD2. After removal of 0 bases from V and 4 bases from J, the junction contained 2 bases not matched to a gene. Germline-derived CDR1 and CDR2 are LGHNA and YNFKEQ. CDR3 length: 15 amino acids. The CDR3 DNA sequence: TGTGCCAGCAGCCAAGAGCGGGGGGGGGCAGATACGCAGTATTTT. Translated, it gives CASSQERGGADTQYF.

This clone was found once. The rearrangement links TRBV28 to TRBJ2-7; D assignment may be TRBD1 or TRBD2 (5 bases each). CDR1 and CDR2 from the germline V gene are MDHEN and SYDVKM. The CDR3 sequence is 15 residues long. With 2 bases removed from V and 4 bases from J, the gap between germline ends came to 15 bases. The CDR3 DNA follows: TGTGCCAGCAGTTTAGGGGACGGTCGTAGGTACGAGCAGTACTTC. Translating it yields CASSLGDGRRYEQYF.

Written as DNA, the CDR3 is TGTGCCAGCAGCTTAGACGGACAGATACCCAATGAGCAGTTCTTC. Amino acid sequence: CASSLDGQIPNEQFF. The V call is TRBV3-1 (or the pseudogene TRBV3-2), the J call TRBJ2-1, with D possibly matching TRBD1 (6 bases). The ends were cut back, 5 bases at V and 6 bases at J, with 17 bases in the middle. CDR1 is LGHDT and CDR2 is YNNKEL in the germline V gene (reference sequence). The CDR3 loop spans 15 amino acids.

V usage is TRBV21-1 and J usage is TRBJ1-2. TRBV21-1 is labeled a pseudogene. The CDR3 spans 14 residues. DNA for the CDR3: TGTGCCAGCAGCAAAGTTCAGGGAGGCTATGGCTACACCTTC. This sequence encodes CASSKVQGGYGYTF.

The V call is TRBV7-3, the J call TRBJ2-2, with D possibly being TRBD1 or TRBD2 (6 bases each). The germline gives CDR1 SGHTA, CDR2 FQGTGA. The length of the CDR3 is 16 residues. V shed 5 bases and J shed 1 base, with 14 bases lying between them. The DNA of the CDR3 is TGTGCCAGCAGCCCCTTCGGGGGCCAGAACACCGGGGAGCTGTTTTTT. It translates to CASSPFGGQNTGELFF. Looking up the rest from reference TRBV7-3 and TRBJ2-2 gives the full variable domain: GAGVSQTPSNKVTEKGKYVELRCDPISGHTALYWYRQSLGQGPEFLIYFQGTGAADDSGLPNDRFFAVRPEGSVSTLKIQRTERGDSAVYLCASSPFGGQNTGELFFGEGSRLTVL.

The rearrangement joins TRBV11-2 to TRBJ1-5, with D tentatively TRBD1 (6 bases). The CDR3 sequence is 15 residues long. Trimming took off 1 base at V and 6 bases at J, with 13 bases between the two ends. Per the germline V gene, CDR1 is SGHAT and CDR2 is FQNNGV. The CDR3 here is CASSLGTAFTQPQHF. The CDR3 DNA sequence: TGTGCCAGCAGCTTAGGGACAGCCTTCACTCAGCCCCAGCATTTT. Full variable domain (missing parts from reference TRBV11-2 and TRBJ1-5): EAGVAQSPRYKIIEKRQSVAFWCNPISGHATLYWYQQILGQGPKLLIQFQNNGVVDDSQLPKDRFSAERLKGVDSTLKIQPAKLEDSAVYLCASSLGTAFTQPQHFGDGTRLSIL.

The rearrangement uses TRBV7-8 and TRBJ1-2, with D hard to call. V dropped 4 bases and J dropped 4 bases, with 16 bases sitting between them. Germline-derived CDR1 and CDR2 are SGHVS and FQNEAQ. This CDR3 spans 15 amino acids. The CDR3 loop is CASSSDGTLRYGYTF. Written as DNA, the CDR3 is TGTGCCAGCAGCTCAGACGGTACTCTTCGCTATGGCTACACCTTC.

The chain has TRBV19 and TRBJ2-1, with a weak D call TRBD1 (7 bases). Trimming stripped 5 bases from V and 2 bases from J, with 13 bases between. Germline V gene data show CDR1 as LNHDA and CDR2 as SQIVND (reference sequence). The CDR3 consists of 15 residues. The CDR3 here is CASSSSGGTYNEQFF. CDR3 bases: TGTGCCAGTAGTTCTTCAGGGGGGACCTACAATGAGCAGTTCTTC.

This chain connects TRBV11-3 to TRBJ2-6, with D uncertain. Germline loops: CDR1 SGHNT, CDR2 YENEEA. CDR3 length: 15 amino acids. V was clipped by 0 bases and J by 1 base, with 4 bases between them. Here the CDR3 reads CASSLEYSGANVLTF. CDR3 coding DNA: TGTGCCAGCAGCTTAGAGTATTCTGGGGCCAACGTCCTGACTTTC.

The J gene is TRBJ1-4, the V gene TRBV4-1; TRBD1 matches at 7 bases. The V gene end was trimmed by 1 base and the J gene end by 4 bases; junction bases not matched to a gene: 3. This CDR3 is built from 15 residues. Germline V gene lookup returns CDR1 MGHRA and CDR2 YSYEKL. CDR3 DNA: TGCGCCAGCAGCCAAGGACAGGGCCTTAATGAAAAACTGTTTTTT. Protein: CASSQGQGLNEKLFF.

The chain employs TRBV5-1 and TRBJ1-1, with TRBD1 identical over 8 bases. V shed 8 bases, J shed 11 bases, and the junction held 14 bases outside the gene matches. Germline-derived CDR1 and CDR2 are SGHRS and YFSETQ. The CDR3 sequence is 13 residues long. The DNA for the CDR3 is TGCGCCAGTCGGAGGACAGGGATGGAGTTGGCTTTCTTT. This translates into CASRRTGMELAFF.

The chain links TRBV7-9 to TRBJ1-4, with D perhaps TRBD1 (6 bases). From germline, CDR1 is SEHNR and CDR2 FQNEAQ (reference sequence). Trimming cost V 5 bases and J 4 bases, with 14 bases left between them. This CDR3 has 15 residues. The CDR3 region has the DNA TGTGCCAGCAGCCCCGACAGGACCAGTAATGAAAAACTGTTTTTT. It encodes CASSPDRTSNEKLFF.

This rearrangement joins TRBV7-6 to TRBJ2-1; the D call may be TRBD1 or TRBD2 (5 bases each). CDR3 size: 13 residues. V gave up 1 base and J gave up 10 bases, with 11 bases separating them. The germline V gene encodes CDR1 SGHVS and CDR2 FNYEAQ. The CDR3 DNA is TGTGCCAGCAGCTTAGTAGAGAGGGGCGAGCAGTTCTTC. Protein sequence: CASSLVERGEQFF.

The rearrangement links TRBV19 to TRBJ1-4, with D tentatively TRBD1 (5 bases). Trimming took off 5 bases at V and 4 bases at J, with 14 bases between the two ends. This CDR3 spans 15 amino acids. Germline V gives CDR1 LNHDA, CDR2 SQIVND (reference sequence). The CDR3 DNA sequence: TGTGCCAGTAGTTCCTTGGGACTGAATAATGAAAAACTGTTTTTT. It yields the protein CASSSLGLNNEKLFF. Based on the CDR3 plus reference TRBV19 and TRBJ1-4, the full variable domain is DGGITQSPKYLFRKEGQNVTLSCEQNLNHDAMYWYRQDPGQGLRLIYYSQIVNDFQKGDIAEGYSVSREKKESFPLTVTSAQKNPTAFYLCASSSLGLNNEKLFFGSGTQLSVL.

V gene TRBV4-1 combines with J gene TRBJ1-5; no reliable D call. Germline CDR1 MGHRA, CDR2 YSYEKL. V was clipped by 2 bases and J by 0 bases, with 8 bases between them. There are 15 residues in the CDR3. CDR3 protein: CASSQRGDSNQPQHF. CDR3 nucleotide sequence: TGCGCCAGCAGCCAACGGGGAGATAGCAATCAGCCCCAGCATTTT.

The CDR3 bases are TGCGCCAGCAACTCCGGGACAGGGGTCTACGAGCAGTACTTC. It codes for CASNSGTGVYEQYF. This chain uses TRBV5-1 with TRBJ2-7, with 10 bases matching TRBD1. The CDR3 length is 14 residues. Per germline, CDR1 SGHRS and CDR2 YFSETQ. The V and J ends lost 6 bases and 3 bases, in that order; junction bases with no gene match: 6.

The rearrangement links TRBV5-6 to TRBJ1-2, with 8 bases aligning to TRBD1. The germline V gene has CDR1 SGHDT and CDR2 YYEEEE. Unmatched junction bases numbered 14, after V lost 6 bases and J lost 4 bases. CDR3 length: 16 amino acids. The DNA for the CDR3 is TGTGCCAGCAACAAGGACAGGGCGCCTCGCTCCTATGGCTACACCTTC. Translation: CASNKDRAPRSYGYTF.

The chain combines TRBV5-1 with TRBJ1-5, with unresolved D. CDR1 SGHRS and CDR2 YFSETQ come from the germline V gene. Trimming left V 4 bases short and J 2 bases short, with 7 bases between. The CDR3 length is 13 residues. CDR3 region: CASSRDGNQPQHF. The CDR3 nucleotides are TGCGCCAGCAGCCGAGACGGCAATCAGCCCCAGCATTTT. The full variable domain, with the rest looked up from reference TRBV5-1 and TRBJ1-5, is KAGVTQTPRYLIKTRGQQVTLSCSPISGHRSVSWYQQTPGQGLQFLFEYFSETQRNKGNFPGRFSGRQFSNSRSEMNVSTLELGDSALYLCASSRDGNQPQHFGDGTRLSIL.

The V call is TRBV28, the J call TRBJ2-5, with a weak D call TRBD2 (7 bases). Germline CDR1 MDHEN, CDR2 SYDVKM. V lost 3 bases and J lost 2, with 16 bases in between. The CDR3 is made up of 16 amino acids. The CDR3: CASSFLRGGHQETQYF. Written as DNA, the CDR3 is TGTGCCAGCAGTTTTTTGCGCGGGGGCCATCAAGAGACCCAGTACTTC.

The gene calls are TRBV7-8 and TRBJ1-4; 7 bases map to TRBD1. Germline CDR1 and CDR2: SGHVS and FQNEAQ. J gave up 0 bases and V 7 bases, and 11 bases lay outside the gene matches. This CDR3 contains 17 residues. CDR3 coding DNA: TGTGCCAGCAAAAAATTCCAGGGGGTCGCAACTAATGAAAAACTGTTTTTT. This codes for CASKKFQGVATNEKLFF. Full variable domain (remainder filled in from reference TRBV7-8 and TRBJ1-4): GAGVSQSPRYKVAKRGQDVALRCDPISGHVSLFWYQQALGQGPEFLTYFQNEAQLDKSGLPSDRFFAERPEGSVSTLKIQRTQQEDSAVYLCASKKFQGVATNEKLFFGSGTQLSVL.

The chain recombines TRBV9 with TRBJ2-3; tentative D call: TRBD1 (6 bases). The CDR3 sequence is 13 residues long. Germline-derived CDR1 and CDR2 are SGDLS and YYNGEE. V was trimmed by 5 bases and J by 2 bases, leaving 9 bases between them. CDR3 residues: CASSGQLTDTQYF. The CDR3 DNA reads TGTGCCAGCAGTGGACAGCTCACAGATACGCAGTATTTT.

This rearrangement joins TRBV5-5 to TRBJ2-1; 11 bases fit TRBD2. Germline V gene lookup returns CDR1 SGHKS and CDR2 YYEKEE (reference sequence). J was trimmed by 6 bases and V by 4 bases; bases with no gene match: 9. The CDR3 contains 16 residues. CDR3: CASSTASGGPRNEQFF. The CDR3 nucleotides are TGTGCCAGCAGCACCGCTAGCGGGGGGCCGCGCAATGAGCAGTTCTTC.

The chain joins TRBV6-5 to TRBJ2-7; the D is unclear. The CDR3 extends over 14 amino acids. The V and J ends lost 5 bases and 3 bases respectively, with 14 bases between them. Germline CDR1 reads MNHEY; CDR2 reads SVGAGI. CDR3 DNA: TGTGCCAGCAGTCTAGGGATTTTCGGCTACGAGCAGTACTTC. It codes for CASSLGIFGYEQYF.

The gene calls are TRBV20-1 and TRBJ2-2; TRBD2 matches at 14 bases. Looked up from germline, CDR1 is DFQATT and CDR2 is SNEGSKA (reference sequence). Trimming cost V 3 bases and J 9 bases; bases outside gene matches: 3. CDR3 size: 14 residues. CDR3 residues: CSASRLAGGRELFF. CDR3 nucleotide sequence: TGCAGTGCTAGTCGACTAGCGGGGGGGAGGGAGCTGTTTTTT.

This chain connects TRBV9 to TRBJ1-2; no firm D call. V lost 1 base and J 8 bases, leaving 12 bases between the germline ends. CDR1 and CDR2 (germline): SGDLS, YYNGEE. The CDR3 extends over 13 amino acids. CDR3: CASSVSPAGGYTF. In DNA, the CDR3 is TGTGCCAGCAGCGTATCCCCTGCTGGGGGCTACACCTTC.